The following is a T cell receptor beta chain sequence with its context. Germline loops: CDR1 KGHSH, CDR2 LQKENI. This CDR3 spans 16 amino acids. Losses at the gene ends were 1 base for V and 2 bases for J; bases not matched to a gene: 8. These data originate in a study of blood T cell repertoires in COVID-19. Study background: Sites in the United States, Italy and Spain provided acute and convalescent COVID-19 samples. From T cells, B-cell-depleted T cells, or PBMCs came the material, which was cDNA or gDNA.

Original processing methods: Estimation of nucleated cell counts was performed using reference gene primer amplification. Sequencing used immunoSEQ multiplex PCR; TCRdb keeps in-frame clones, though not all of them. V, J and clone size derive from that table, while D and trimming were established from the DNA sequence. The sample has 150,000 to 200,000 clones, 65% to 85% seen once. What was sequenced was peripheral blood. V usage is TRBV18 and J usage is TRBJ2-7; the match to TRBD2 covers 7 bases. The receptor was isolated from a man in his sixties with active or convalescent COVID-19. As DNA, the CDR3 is TGTGCCAGCTCACCACGGACTCCCCGGGGGGCCTACGAGCAGTACTTC. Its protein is CASSPRTPRGAYEQYF.